The entry below describes one T cell receptor (beta chain). Antigen specificity is unknown. This sample stems from a study of T cell responses to AZD1222 COVID-19 vaccine. The study, taken as a whole, reports: Nearly half of unique spike-specific TCRs reportedly avoided B.1.351 and B.1.1.7 mutated regions. Baseline seropositivity occurred in only a handful of AZD1222 recipients. Spike as a whole was targeted by vaccine-associated CD4 TCRs, dominant at 160-218 and 743-854. Females made up more of the donors, who were largely white British, and clonal diversity may have come out too low.

Looked up from germline, CDR1 is SEHNR and CDR2 is FQNEAQ (reference sequence). Trimming cost V 5 bases and J 0 bases, with 17 bases left between them. CDR3 size: 17 residues. TCRdb keeps only in-frame clones here, not all; method: immunoSEQ multiplex PCR. The sample has over 85,000 clones; 88% are singletons. J is TRBJ2-1 and V is TRBV7-9; the D gene is possibly TRBD2 (5 bases). This receptor was obtained from an adult who received the AZD1222 COVID-19 vaccine. Sequences were derived from peripheral blood, sampled 28 days after the second AZD1222 dose. CDR3 DNA sequence: TGTGCCAGCAGCGAGCAGCGGAAACTGAGCTCCTACAATGAGCAGTTCTTC. Its translation is CASSEQRKLSSYNEQFF.